Presented here are 31 T cell receptor beta chains from one specimen sequenced in a study of blood T cell repertoires in COVID-19. This table comes from immunoSEQ multiplex PCR, and its TCRdb copy is limited to in-frame clones, with some not included. This sample has around 190,000 clones, with roughly 86% found just once. Sequencing was carried out using PBMCs or T cells enriched from blood (not recorded which). The receptors were gathered from a man in his late teens or twenties with acute COVID-19.

This clone has just one count. In the same sample, other DNA sequences code for this CDR3. CDR3 nucleotide sequence: TGTGCCAGCAGCTTAGGACAGCACACCGGGGAGCTGTTTTTT. It codes for CASSLGQHTGELFF. The chain combines TRBV7-2 with TRBJ2-2; D perhaps matches TRBD1 (5 bases). The CDR3 loop spans 14 amino acids. With 1 base removed from V and 3 bases from J, the gap between germline ends came to 6 bases. Germline assignment: CDR1 SGHTA and CDR2 FQGNSA.

This chain links TRBV7-3 with TRBJ2-3; TRBD1 might be the D (5 bases). With 3 bases removed from V and 1 base from J, the gap between germline ends came to 11 bases. CDR3 length: 15 amino acids. The V gene's germline CDR1 is SGHTA and CDR2 FQGTGA. CDR3 bases: TGTGCCAGCAGCTTGGGGCACCACGGCACAGATACGCAGTATTTT. Translated: CASSLGHHGTDTQYF.

This chain uses TRBV27 with TRBJ1-5, with D possibly being TRBD1 (6 bases). Trimming left V 6 bases short and J 0 bases short, with 15 bases between. The CDR3 sequence is 16 residues long. Germline CDR1 and CDR2: MNHEY and SMNVEV (reference sequence). DNA of the CDR3: TGTGCCAGCAGCGAATATGAGGGGGTTAGCAATCAGCCCCAGCATTTT. This gives the protein CASSEYEGVSNQPQHF.

The chain joins TRBV30 to TRBJ2-7; D is perhaps TRBD2 (5 bases). This CDR3 has 12 amino acids. Germline CDR1 is GTSNPN and CDR2 is SVGIG (reference sequence). V was trimmed by 3 bases and J by 5 bases, leaving 11 bases between them. CDR3 sequence reads: CAWSNTADEQYF. The CDR3 coding sequence is TGTGCCTGGAGCAATACAGCGGACGAGCAGTACTTC.

The chain employs TRBV9 and TRBJ1-1; perhaps TRBD1 as D (5 bases). V shed 4 bases and J shed 0 bases, with 10 bases lying between them. The germline V gene has CDR1 SGDLS and CDR2 YYNGEE. The CDR3 runs 14 residues. CDR3 coding DNA: TGTGCCAGCAGCATGACAGCGATGAACACTGAAGCTTTCTTT. It encodes CASSMTAMNTEAFF.

The chain employs TRBV6-5 and TRBJ1-5; D is ambiguous. Germline V gene lookup returns CDR1 MNHEY and CDR2 SVGAGI. V was cut by 5 bases and J by 1 base, with 12 bases left in between. The CDR3 consists of 15 residues. The CDR3, as DNA: TGTGCCAGCAGTCCCACGTGGGCCAGCAATCAGCCCCAGCATTTT. It translates to CASSPTWASNQPQHF.

This sequence joins TRBV28 and TRBJ2-4; D uncertain. This CDR3 region has 13 residues. The germline V and J ends were trimmed by 8 bases and 6 bases, with 14 bases remaining between them. Per germline, CDR1 MDHEN and CDR2 SYDVKM. The CDR3 sequence is CASRSAGRNIQYF. CDR3 in DNA: TGTGCCAGCCGCTCCGCTGGCAGAAACATTCAGTACTTC.

This chain links TRBV28 with TRBJ2-7; the match to TRBD1 covers 8 bases. Germline V CDR1 and CDR2: MDHEN, SYDVKM. This CDR3 has 18 residues. Trimming cost V 3 bases and J 2 bases; bases outside gene matches: 15. The DNA of the CDR3 is TGTGCCAGCAGTTTTCATTGGACAGGGCTGGGGCCCGCCTACGAGCAGTACTTC. As protein: CASSFHWTGLGPAYEQYF.

The genes are TRBV7-2 and TRBJ2-1; a possible D gene is TRBD1 (7 bases). V was trimmed by 4 bases and J by 5 bases, leaving 18 bases between them. The CDR3 sequence is 16 residues long. Germline-derived CDR1 and CDR2 are SGHTA and FQGNSA. The CDR3, as DNA: TGTGCCAGCAGCTCACAGGGGCCTGGGGGGAACAATGAGCAGTTCTTC. Its protein product is CASSSQGPGGNNEQFF. Drawing the rest from reference TRBV7-2 and TRBJ2-1, the complete variable domain is GAGVSQSPSNKVTEKGKDVELRCDPISGHTALYWYRQSLGQGLEFLIYFQGNSAPDKSGLPSDRFSAERTGGSVSTLTIQRTQQEDSAVYLCASSSQGPGGNNEQFFGPGTRLTVL.

V and J are TRBV9 and TRBJ1-6; a weak D match, TRBD1 (5 bases). Germline-derived CDR1 and CDR2 are SGDLS and YYNGEE. CDR3 size: 14 residues. Trimming pared 3 bases from V and 5 bases from J, leaving 9 bases between. The CDR3 spells CASSASGNNSPLHF. The CDR3 bases are TGTGCCAGCAGCGCCTCAGGGAATAATTCACCCCTCCACTTT.

This clone was found a few times. The DNA of the CDR3 is TGTGCCAGCAGTTCCGAGGGAGTCTGGGGTGGCTACACCTTC. This translates into CASSSEGVWGGYTF. The chain combines TRBV27 with TRBJ1-2; unclear D gene. Germline V gene sequence: CDR1 MNHEY, CDR2 SMNVEV (reference sequence). V was shortened by 4 bases and J by 7 bases, with 16 bases between the two germline ends. CDR3 length: 14 amino acids.

This sequence joins TRBV21-1 and TRBJ2-1; TRBD1 was called by the table and not checked on the DNA. TRBV21-1 is flagged as a pseudogene. This CDR3 spans 16 amino acids. The CDR3 here is CASSKTQGSSYNEQFF. The DNA of the CDR3 is TGTGCCAGCAGCAAGACCCAGGGCTCCTCCTACAATGAGCAGTTCTTC.

The chain is built from TRBV5-1 and TRBJ2-2; TRBD2 matches 8 bases. The length of the CDR3 is 14 residues. Germline V gene data show CDR1 as SGHRS and CDR2 as YFSETQ. J gave up 5 bases and V 4 bases, and 4 bases lay outside the gene matches. The CDR3 bases are TGCGCCAGCAGCCTGGGCGGGGGGACCGGGGAGCTGTTTTTT. It is translated as CASSLGGGTGELFF.

This clone was seen once. The chain has TRBV19 and TRBJ2-3, with D tentatively TRBD2 (5 bases). The CDR3 spans 16 residues. V dropped 2 bases and J dropped 4 bases, with 16 bases sitting between them. Germline V gene lookup returns CDR1 LNHDA and CDR2 SQIVND (reference sequence). CDR3 DNA: TGTGCCAGTAGTATATATACTGGACGGGGATCAGATACGCAGTATTTT. Its protein product is CASSIYTGRGSDTQYF.

This rearrangement joins TRBV29-1 to TRBJ1-1; D remains unclear. The germline V gene has CDR1 SQVTM and CDR2 ANQGSEA. This CDR3 is 12 amino acids long. The ends were cut back, 7 bases at V and 4 bases at J, with 13 bases in the middle. The CDR3 coding sequence is TGCAGCGGGGCCCCGGAAACCACTGAAGCTTTCTTT. Translating gives CSGAPETTEAFF.

This clone was recorded only once. V and J are TRBV19 and TRBJ1-5; TRBD1 matches at 10 bases. Germline lookup yields CDR1 LNHDA and CDR2 SQIVND (reference sequence). Losses at the gene ends were 3 bases for V and 0 bases for J; bases not matched to a gene: 14. CDR3 length: 20 residues. This chain's CDR3 is CASSMFIGQGVLYSNQPQHF. CDR3 DNA: TGTGCCAGTAGTATGTTTATCGGACAGGGGGTCCTTTATAGCAATCAGCCCCAGCATTTT.

This clone has a single count. The chain employs TRBV3-1 (or the pseudogene TRBV3-2) and TRBJ1-4; D gene unclear. The length of the CDR3 is 15 residues. Germline V gene data show CDR1 as LGHDT and CDR2 as YNNKEL (reference sequence). V was trimmed by 5 bases and J by 7 bases, leaving 17 bases between them. For the CDR3, the DNA is TGTGCCAGCAGCGATCGGCCTAGCCAGATTGAAAAACTGTTTTTT. Protein: CASSDRPSQIEKLFF.

The V gene is TRBV7-2, the J gene TRBJ2-7; TRBD1 matches 8 bases. The V segment lost 5 bases and the J segment 3 bases; nucleotides outside the gene matches: 6. Germline V lookup: CDR1 SGHTA, CDR2 FQGNSA. CDR3 length equals 14 residues. The CDR3 protein is CASSPGQGFYEQYF. The CDR3 DNA sequence: TGTGCCAGCAGCCCTGGACAGGGCTTCTACGAGCAGTACTTC.

The chain carries TRBV27 and TRBJ2-3; D might be TRBD2 (5 bases). Trimming left V 4 bases short and J 1 base short, with 12 bases between. The CDR3 contains 15 residues. CDR1 is MNHEY and CDR2 is SMNVEV in the germline V gene (reference sequence). CDR3 amino acids: CASSSRGPGTDTQYF. Written as DNA, the CDR3 is TGTGCCAGCAGTTCTCGCGGGCCGGGCACAGATACGCAGTATTTT.

V usage is TRBV19 and J usage is TRBJ1-1; perhaps TRBD1 as D (5 bases). Trimming cost V 6 bases and J 5 bases, with 16 bases left between them. There are 14 residues in the CDR3. Germline CDR1 and CDR2: LNHDA and SQIVND (reference sequence). The DNA for the CDR3 is TGTGCCAGTAGCACTACAGGTGGGCGGACTGAAGCTTTCTTT. Translation: CASSTTGGRTEAFF.

V is TRBV27 and J is TRBJ1-5; D not resolved. The CDR3 covers 15 residues. V dropped 0 bases and J dropped 4 bases, with 10 bases sitting between them. The germline V gene encodes CDR1 MNHEY and CDR2 SMNVEV (reference sequence). Here the CDR3 reads CASSLSGDENQPQHF. Written as DNA, the CDR3 is TGTGCCAGCAGTTTATCAGGAGACGAGAATCAGCCCCAGCATTTT.

V is TRBV6-2 or TRBV6-3 and J is TRBJ2-2; D call uncertain. CDR1 is MNHEY and CDR2 is SVGEGT in the germline V gene. The CDR3 totals 13 residues. Deletions cut 1 base from V and 5 bases from J, with 5 bases between. The CDR3 DNA reads TGTGCCAGCAGTTACTTCATGACCGGGGAGCTGTTTTTT. Translated: CASSYFMTGELFF.

The chain carries TRBV5-1 and TRBJ2-1; 7 bases align to TRBD2. The J segment lost 10 bases and the V segment lost 0 bases, leaving 7 bases of the junction unmatched. The CDR3 has 14 residues. Germline V gene lookup returns CDR1 SGHRS and CDR2 YFSETQ. CDR3 in amino acids: CASSLGAGEEEQFF. The CDR3 nucleotides are TGCGCCAGCAGCTTGGGTGCGGGAGAGGAAGAGCAGTTCTTC.

The chain combines TRBV14 with TRBJ1-3; D might be TRBD1 (6 bases). V lost 3 bases and J lost 1, with 28 bases in between. In germline, CDR1 is SGHDN, CDR2 FVKESK. The CDR3 consists of 21 residues. The CDR3 sequence is CASSHTTRGFWKRDSGNTIYF. In DNA form, the CDR3 reads TGTGCCAGCAGCCACACCACCAGGGGATTCTGGAAACGCGATTCTGGAAACACCATATATTTT.

The chain combines TRBV5-8 with TRBJ1-6; D gene unclear. CDR1 is SGHTS and CDR2 is YDEGEE in the germline V gene. The length of the CDR3 is 12 residues. Trimming pared 6 bases from V and 8 bases from J, leaving 9 bases between. The CDR3 loop reads CASIPRYSPLHF. The CDR3, as DNA: TGTGCCAGCATCCCCCGGTATTCACCCCTCCACTTT.

This chain uses TRBV7-8 with TRBJ1-1; a possible D gene is TRBD1 (5 bases). Germline V gene sequence: CDR1 SGHVS, CDR2 FQNEAQ. The length of the CDR3 is 15 residues. Trimming left V 1 base short and J 0 bases short, with 9 bases between. The CDR3 DNA follows: TGTGCCAGCAGCTTAGGTCAGGGTTTGAACACTGAAGCTTTCTTT. Protein sequence: CASSLGQGLNTEAFF.

This clone has a single count. V gene TRBV9 combines with J gene TRBJ2-7; TRBD1 matches at 9 bases. The length of the CDR3 is 15 residues. Germline trimming cut 4 bases from V and 0 bases from J; bases unmatched to any gene: 5. Germline V gene sequence: CDR1 SGDLS, CDR2 YYNGEE. The CDR3: CASSPTGGDSYEQYF. The CDR3 DNA sequence: TGTGCCAGCAGCCCTACAGGGGGCGACTCCTACGAGCAGTACTTC.

The rearrangement joins TRBV19 to TRBJ1-5; 8 nucleotides agree with TRBD1. Germline assignment: CDR1 LNHDA and CDR2 SQIVND (reference sequence). This CDR3 spans 14 amino acids. The V segment lost 4 bases and the J segment 6 bases; nucleotides outside the gene matches: 5. CDR3 coding DNA: TGTGCCAGTAGTACGGACAGGGCGGCTCAGCCCCAGCATTTT. This translates into CASSTDRAAQPQHF.

This sequence joins TRBV4-1 and TRBJ1-4; TRBD1 agrees at 10 bases. This CDR3 region has 20 residues. V was pared by 1 base and J by 5 bases, with 16 bases of the junction left unmatched. Germline lookup yields CDR1 MGHRA and CDR2 YSYEKL. Written as DNA, the CDR3 is TGCGCCAGCAGCCAAGCCGCCCCGGGACAGGGGAAGGTTAGGAATGAAAAACTGTTTTTT. It specifies CASSQAAPGQGKVRNEKLFF.

The V gene is TRBV4-3, the J gene TRBJ1-1; weak D call: TRBD1 (5 bases). CDR1 LGHNA and CDR2 YSLEER come from the germline V gene. V dropped 0 bases and J dropped 4 bases, with 15 bases sitting between them. The CDR3 loop spans 16 amino acids. The CDR3 sequence: CASSQDFSRVVTEAFF. In nucleotides, the CDR3 is TGCGCCAGCAGCCAAGATTTCTCCAGGGTCGTCACTGAAGCTTTCTTT.

Concerning this clone itself: This sample includes further DNA sequences coding for the same CDR3. The rearrangement uses TRBV7-2 and TRBJ2-7; TRBD1 matches at 12 bases. The CDR3 has 15 residues. V trimming: 1 base; J trimming: 4 bases; junction bases outside the gene matches: 2. Per germline, CDR1 SGHTA and CDR2 FQGNSA. DNA of the CDR3: TGTGCCAGCAGCTTAGGGGGACAGGGGGCTTACGAGCAGTACTTC. This codes for CASSLGGQGAYEQYF.